Listed here are 8 T cell receptor beta chains from one sample, sequenced in a study of T cell changes during pregnancy in multiple sclerosis. TCRdb keeps only in-frame clones here, not all; method: immunoSEQ multiplex PCR. The sample records about 49,000 clones, roughly 94% being singletons. The sequencing used CD8+ T cells from peripheral blood mononuclear cells, collected before pregnancy. These receptors were collected from a female donor with multiple sclerosis, enrolled in a pregnancy study.

Concerning this clone itself: Germline is not matched at one junction end, which may reflect a read error. The V gene is TRBV6-5, the J gene TRBJ1-2; 8 bases line up with TRBD1. The CDR3 loop spans 13 amino acids. Per germline, CDR1 MNHEY and CDR2 SVGAGI. DNA of the CDR3: TGTGCCAGCAGGGAGACAGGGGCGATTCTGAGCTCCTTC. Its protein is CASRETGAILSSF.

This sequence joins TRBV29-1 and TRBJ2-1, with TRBD2 identical over 13 bases. Germline assignment: CDR1 SQVTM and CDR2 ANQGSEA. V lost 0 bases, J lost 9 bases, and 14 bases stayed unmatched. This CDR3 comprises 18 residues. CDR3 sequence reads: CSVEDREGTSGVGVEQFF. The CDR3 DNA is TGCAGCGTTGAAGATCGTGAGGGGACTAGCGGGGTGGGGGTTGAGCAGTTCTTC.

This chain's CDR3 is CASSSPRRDFPPRYEQYF. In DNA form, the CDR3 reads TGTGCCAGCAGCTCGCCAAGGCGGGACTTCCCACCCCGATACGAGCAGTACTTC. The chain recombines TRBV28 with TRBJ2-7; D might be TRBD2 (6 bases). CDR1 is MDHEN and CDR2 is SYDVKM in the germline V gene. This CDR3 has 18 residues. Deletions cut 6 bases from V and 4 bases from J, with 28 bases between.

J is TRBJ2-1 and V is TRBV19, with D maybe TRBD2 (6 bases). Per the germline V gene, CDR1 is LNHDA and CDR2 is SQIVND (reference sequence). Trimming took 3 bases from V and 7 from J, leaving 16 bases between them. This CDR3 spans 15 amino acids. CDR3: CASSITGTGLNEQFF. The CDR3 bases are TGTGCCAGTAGTATCACCGGGACTGGACTAAATGAGCAGTTCTTC.

V is TRBV6-1 and J is TRBJ1-1, with 9 bases lining up with TRBD1. J gave up 6 bases and V 5 bases, and 4 bases lay outside the gene matches. The length of the CDR3 is 13 residues. In germline, CDR1 is MNHNS, CDR2 SASEGT. The CDR3 region is CASSFGQGPEAFF. DNA for the CDR3: TGTGCCAGCAGTTTTGGACAGGGGCCTGAAGCTTTCTTT.

The sample holds one count of this clone. The chain joins TRBV4-1 to TRBJ1-2; tentatively, D is TRBD1 (5 bases). From germline, CDR1 is MGHRA and CDR2 YSYEKL. V was cut by 4 bases and J by 3 bases, with 15 bases left in between. The CDR3 loop spans 15 amino acids. CDR3 in amino acids: CASSLIGGGDYGYTF. The CDR3 DNA follows: TGCGCCAGCAGCCTCATAGGTGGGGGGGACTATGGCTACACCTTC.

The chain is built from TRBV27 and TRBJ2-7; 10 nucleotides agree with TRBD2. CDR3 length equals 15 residues. The germline V gene encodes CDR1 MNHEY and CDR2 SMNVEV (reference sequence). J was trimmed by 0 bases and V by 6 bases; bases with no gene match: 5. DNA for the CDR3: TGTGCCAGCAGAAGACTAGCGGGTTCCTCCTACGAGCAGTACTTC. Amino acid sequence: CASRRLAGSSYEQYF.

The genes are TRBV7-9 and TRBJ1-2, with 10 bases aligning to TRBD1. Germline V gives CDR1 SEHNR, CDR2 FQNEAQ (reference sequence). There are 16 residues in the CDR3. The V gene end was trimmed by 6 bases and the J gene end by 5 bases; junction bases not matched to a gene: 12. The DNA for the CDR3 is TGTGCCAGCAGGAGGACAGGGGGATATACTTGGTATGGCTACACCTTC. The encoded protein is CASRRTGGYTWYGYTF.